Below, one T cell receptor beta chain is given with its context. Its antigen is unidentified. TCRdb's copy holds only in-frame clones and misses some; the assay was immunoSEQ multiplex PCR. The sample consists of about 130,000 clones, nearly 95% of them appearing once. This record belongs to a study of graft-versus-host responses after intestinal transplantation. Study background: All of the recipients had induction that used anti-thymocyte globulin, then tacrolimus and steroids for three to four years. Study-wide results and caveats: Ileal or blood samples showed some GvH clones first, and such clones were also found in recipient marrow. The highest levels of circulating GvH clones went along with early declines in HvG clones after transplant. Elevated graft-versus-host to host-versus-graft clonal ratios in allografts were recorded for patients with graft-donor T cell macrochimerism.

Germline V gene data show CDR1 as SGHTA and CDR2 as FQGNSA. V lost 4 bases and J lost 3; bases outside the gene matches: 3. The CDR3 totals 13 residues. The gene calls are TRBV7-2 and TRBJ2-7; TRBD1 agrees at 7 bases. The TCR comes from a human donor who received an intestinal transplant. The sample in question was unstimulated CD4+ T cells sorted from spleen or lymph node cells, obtained before intestinal transplant. CDR3 coding DNA: TGTGCCAGCAGCTGGGACAGAGTCTACGAGCAGTACTTC. Its protein is CASSWDRVYEQYF.